The present entry profiles one T cell receptor (beta chain) with its context. This sample is part of a study of identical twins. This CDR3 is built from 15 residues. Trimming took 6 bases from V and 5 from J; bases not matched to a gene: 10. The germline V gene encodes CDR1 SNHLY and CDR2 FYNNEI. TCRdb reanalysed the 5' RACE reads using MiXCR and keeps one entry per CDR3 protein. The repertoire includes about 250,000 distinct CDR3 sequences, approximately 6.8% of them detected once, and roughly 5% sits in the top ten. All of the donors were Caucasians in good health. This sample also belongs to another study, concerning yellow fever vaccine responses in identical twins.

The source is a woman aged 18 to 35 in good health. Sequencing input: CD8+ T cells sorted from blood. The chain couples TRBV2 to TRBJ2-1; 7 bases align to TRBD2. In DNA, the CDR3 is TGTGCCAGCAGCCCCGGGACTACCATCCACAATGAGCAGTTCTTC. It yields the protein CASSPGTTIHNEQFF.